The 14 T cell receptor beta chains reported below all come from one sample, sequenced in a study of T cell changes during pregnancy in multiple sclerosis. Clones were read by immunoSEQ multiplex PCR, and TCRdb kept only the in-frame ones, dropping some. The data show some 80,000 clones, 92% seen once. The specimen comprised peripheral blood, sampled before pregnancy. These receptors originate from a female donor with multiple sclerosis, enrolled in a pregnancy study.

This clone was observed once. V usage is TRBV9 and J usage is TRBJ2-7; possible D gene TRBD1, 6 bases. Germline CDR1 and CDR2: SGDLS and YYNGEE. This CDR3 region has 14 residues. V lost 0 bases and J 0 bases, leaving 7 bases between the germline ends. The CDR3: CASSVAQGSYEQYF. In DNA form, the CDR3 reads TGTGCCAGCAGCGTAGCACAGGGCTCCTACGAGCAGTACTTC. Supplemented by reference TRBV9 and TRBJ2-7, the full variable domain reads DSGVTQTPKHLITATGQRVTLRCSPRSGDLSVYWYQQSLDQGLQFLIQYYNGEERAKGNILERFSAQQFPDLHSELNLSSLELGDSALYFCASSVAQGSYEQYFGPGTRLTVT.

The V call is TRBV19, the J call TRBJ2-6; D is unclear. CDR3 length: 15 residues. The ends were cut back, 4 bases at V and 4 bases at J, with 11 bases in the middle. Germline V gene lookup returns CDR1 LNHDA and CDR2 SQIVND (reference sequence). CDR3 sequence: CASSRVTTGANVLTF. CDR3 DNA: TGTGCCAGTAGTAGGGTCACTACAGGGGCCAACGTCCTGACTTTC.

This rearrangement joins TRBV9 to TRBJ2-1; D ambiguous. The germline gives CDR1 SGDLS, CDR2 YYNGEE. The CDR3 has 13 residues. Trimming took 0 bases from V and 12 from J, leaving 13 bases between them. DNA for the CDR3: TGTGCCAGCAGCGTAGTTTCAGAGTCGGGGCAGTTCTTC. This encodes CASSVVSESGQFF.

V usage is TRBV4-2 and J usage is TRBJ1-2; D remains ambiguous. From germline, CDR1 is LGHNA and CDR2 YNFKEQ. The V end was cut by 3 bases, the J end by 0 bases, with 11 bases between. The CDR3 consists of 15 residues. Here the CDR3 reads CASSHLLPANYGYTF. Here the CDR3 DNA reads TGTGCCAGCAGCCATCTATTACCTGCTAACTATGGCTACACCTTC.

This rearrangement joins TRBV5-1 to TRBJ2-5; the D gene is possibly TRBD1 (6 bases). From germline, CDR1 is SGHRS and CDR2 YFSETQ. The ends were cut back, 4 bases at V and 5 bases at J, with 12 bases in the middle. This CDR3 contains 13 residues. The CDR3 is CASSDRSGETQYF. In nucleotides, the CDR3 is TGCGCCAGCAGCGACAGGTCAGGGGAGACCCAGTACTTC.

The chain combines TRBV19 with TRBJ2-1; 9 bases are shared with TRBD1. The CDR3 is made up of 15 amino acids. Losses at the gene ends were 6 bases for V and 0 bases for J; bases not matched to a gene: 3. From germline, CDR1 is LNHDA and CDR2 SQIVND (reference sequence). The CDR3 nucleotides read TGTGCCAGTAGGGCGGACAGGGGCTCCTACAATGAGCAGTTCTTC. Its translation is CASRADRGSYNEQFF.

Here the CDR3 DNA reads TGTGCCAGTAGTATTACTGCGACTACCTCTGGGGCCAACGTCCTGACTTTC. It translates to CASSITATTSGANVLTF. The rearrangement links TRBV19 to TRBJ2-6, with a possible D match to TRBD2 (5 bases). Germline CDR1 is LNHDA and CDR2 is SQIVND (reference sequence). Deletions cut 3 bases from V and 0 bases from J, with 12 bases between. The CDR3 loop spans 17 amino acids.

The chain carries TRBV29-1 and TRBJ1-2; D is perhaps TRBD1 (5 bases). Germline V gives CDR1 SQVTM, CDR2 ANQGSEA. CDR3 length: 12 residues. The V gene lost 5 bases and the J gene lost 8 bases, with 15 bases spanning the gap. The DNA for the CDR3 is TGCAGCGTTACGCACAGGCCCCGGGGCTACACCTTC. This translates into CSVTHRPRGYTF.

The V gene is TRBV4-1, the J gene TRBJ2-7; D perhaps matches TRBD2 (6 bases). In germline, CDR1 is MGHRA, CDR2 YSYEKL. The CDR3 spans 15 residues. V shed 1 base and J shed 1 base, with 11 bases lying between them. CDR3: CASSQGDSGSYEQYF. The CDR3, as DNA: TGCGCCAGCAGCCAAGGGGATAGCGGATCCTACGAGCAGTACTTC.

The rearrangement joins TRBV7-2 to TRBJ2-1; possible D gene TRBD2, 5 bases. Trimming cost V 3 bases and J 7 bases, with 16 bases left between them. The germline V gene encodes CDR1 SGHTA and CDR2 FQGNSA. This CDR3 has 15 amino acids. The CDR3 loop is CASSLRAVRTNEQFF. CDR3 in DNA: TGTGCCAGCAGCTTGCGAGCGGTACGCACTAATGAGCAGTTCTTC.

CDR3 sequence reads: CASSTGAYGYTF. The CDR3 nucleotides read TGTGCCAGTTCGACAGGGGCCTATGGCTACACCTTC. The rearrangement joins TRBV7-2 to TRBJ1-2; 8 bases are shared with TRBD1. The CDR3 covers 12 residues. The ends lost 9 bases at V and 4 bases at J; junction bases unmatched: 4. Germline V CDR1 and CDR2: SGHTA, FQGNSA.

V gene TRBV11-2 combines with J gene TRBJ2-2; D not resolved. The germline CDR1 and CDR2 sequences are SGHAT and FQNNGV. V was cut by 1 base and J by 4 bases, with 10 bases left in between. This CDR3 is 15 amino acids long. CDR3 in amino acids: CASSLGSGRTGELFF. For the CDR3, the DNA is TGTGCCAGCAGCTTAGGTAGTGGGCGCACCGGGGAGCTGTTTTTT.

The CDR3: CASSLDGGTGNTIYF. DNA for the CDR3: TGTGCCAGCAGCTTAGACGGGGGTACTGGAAACACCATATATTTT. V is TRBV7-8 and J is TRBJ1-3; TRBD1 might be the D (5 bases). V shed 1 base and J shed 2 bases, with 9 bases lying between them. Germline CDR1 SGHVS, CDR2 FQNEAQ. This CDR3 comprises 15 residues.

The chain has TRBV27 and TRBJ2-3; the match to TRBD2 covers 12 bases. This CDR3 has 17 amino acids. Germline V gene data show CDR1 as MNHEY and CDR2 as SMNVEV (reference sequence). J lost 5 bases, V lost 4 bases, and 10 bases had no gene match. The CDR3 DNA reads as TGTGCCAGCAGTTCCCTAGCGGGAGGGCCCCGAAGAGATACGCAGTATTTT. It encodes CASSSLAGGPRRDTQYF.